The rows below give T cell receptor beta chains drawn from one sample of a study of T cell responses to AZD1222 COVID-19 vaccine. Some clones are missing from TCRdb's copy, which holds only in-frame ones; the method was immunoSEQ multiplex PCR. The table lists about 92,000 clones, around 89% of them singletons. The sequencing here drew on peripheral blood, taken on day 0 of AZD1222 vaccination. The source of these receptors is an adult in good health. Each CDR3 is given with its conserved first and last residue. A D gene is named only where the DNA matches it firmly. Some rows mark clone size as missing; the rest say once, few, many or name a class of expanded clone.

NA	NA	TRBV20-1	TRBJ1-4	TGCAGTGCTAGTTTTCAGGGGAATGAAAAACTGTTTTTT	CSASFQGNEKLFF
NA	NA	TRBV7-2	TRBJ1-1	TGTGCCAGCAGCCTCTTGGGGCAGGGTATTTCCACTGAAGCTTTCTTT	CASSLLGQGISTEAFF
NA	NA	TRBV13	TRBJ1-1	TGTGCCAGCAGCTACGACGGGAACACTGAAGCTTTCTTT	CASSYDGNTEAFF
NA	NA	TRBV10-3	TRBJ1-3	TGTGCCATCACAGGGCCAACTGGAAACACCATATATTTT	CAITGPTGNTIYF
NA	NA	TRBV5-4	TRBJ1-2	TGTGCCAGCAGCCACCCGGACAGATATGGCTACACCTTC	CASSHPDRYGYTF
NA	NA	TRBV19	TRBJ2-7	TGTGCCAGTAGTATCCAACCTCGGGCAGTCCTTGGCGAGCAGTACTTC	CASSIQPRAVLGEQYF
NA	TRBD2	TRBV5-1	TRBJ2-3	TGCGCCAGCAGCTCGGGGGGAAAAAGCACAGATACGCAGTATTTT	CASSSGGKSTDTQYF
NA	NA	TRBV7-9	TRBJ1-5	TGTGCCAGCAGCTCGGACAGATATAGCAATCAGCCCCAGCATTTT	CASSSDRYSNQPQHF
NA	TRBD2	TRBV13	TRBJ2-3	TGTGCCAGCAGCGAGCCTACTAGCGGGGATCTGGATACGCAGTATTTT	CASSEPTSGDLDTQYF
NA	NA	TRBV30	TRBJ1-6	TGTGCCTGGAGGTACGGGGGCCGTAATTCACCCCTCCACTTT	CAWRYGGRNSPLHF
NA	TRBD1	TRBV6-5	TRBJ1-1	TGTGCCAGCAGTCTGGGACAGGGCACTGAAGCTTTCTTT	CASSLGQGTEAFF
NA	NA	TRBV7-8	TRBJ1-1	TGTGCCAGCAGCGCCGGGCGGTTAAACACTGAAGCTTTCTTT	CASSAGRLNTEAFF
NA	NA	TRBV7-9	TRBJ2-7	TGTGCCAGCAGCTTACGGGCCTACGAGCAGTACTTC	CASSLRAYEQYF
NA	NA	TRBV11-3	TRBJ2-3	TGTGCCAGCAGCTTAGAGGGGGGGCCCACAGATACGCAGTATTTT	CASSLEGGPTDTQYF
NA	TRBD1	TRBV18	TRBJ2-7	TGTGCCAGCTCACCCTCCCAGGGGACAGGCGGCGACGAGCAGTACTTC	CASSPSQGTGGDEQYF
NA	TRBD2	TRBV7-3	TRBJ2-3	TGTGCCAGCAGCTTATTTGGCCTAGCGGGTGCAGATACGCAGTATTTT	CASSLFGLAGADTQYF
NA	TRBD1	TRBV7-2	TRBJ1-1	TGTGCCAGCAGCTTAGTTAGTACAGGGGGGACTGAAGCTTTCTTT	CASSLVSTGGTEAFF
NA	NA	TRBV11-2	TRBJ2-4	TGTGCCAGCGGGGCCCTACCCCTCTCGGCCAAAAACATTCAGTACTTC	CASGALPLSAKNIQYF
NA	NA	TRBV12-5	TRBJ2-1	TGTGCTAGTGAACGGAGCTCCTACAATGAGCAGTTCTTC	CASERSSYNEQFF
NA	TRBD1	TRBV11-2	TRBJ2-2	TGTGCCAGCAGCTTAGTAGCGAGGACAGGGGGGGTGACCGGGGAGCTGTTTTTT	CASSLVARTGGVTGELFF
NA	NA	TRBV15	TRBJ2-2	TGTGCCACCAGCAGAGATTTTAGCGGCATAACCGGGGAGCTGTTTTTT	CATSRDFSGITGELFF
NA	TRBD2	TRBV5-1	TRBJ2-1	TGCGCCAGCGTACCGGACGGGAGGGGAGGGCAGTTCTTC	CASVPDGRGGQFF
NA	NA	TRBV12-5	TRBJ1-3	TGTGCTAGTGGTTTGTCCCGCTCTGGAAACACCATATATTTT	CASGLSRSGNTIYF
NA	TRBD1	TRBV5-4	TRBJ1-2	TGTGCCAGCAGCTTTCCTGGGACAGGGGTTTACGGCTACACCTTC	CASSFPGTGVYGYTF
NA	TRBD1	TRBV19	TRBJ2-3	TGTGCCTCAAGACAGGGGGGGGCAGATACGCAGTATTTT	CASRQGGADTQYF
once	NA	TRBV6-5	TRBJ1-1	TGTGCCAGCAGTTATGGACCGCAAGCTTTCTTT	CASSYGPQAFF
once	TRBD2	TRBV6-5	TRBJ2-1	TGTGCCAGCAGTCGGCGGGGGGCGGACAATGAGCAGTTCTTC	CASSRRGADNEQFF
once	NA	TRBV18	TRBJ1-1	TGTGCCAGCTCGCACAGGGCGGACACTGAAGCTTTCTTT	CASSHRADTEAFF
NA	TRBD1	TRBV24-1	TRBJ2-3	TGTGCCACCAGTGATCCGATGGACAGGAGCACGGGTACGCAGTATTTT	CATSDPMDRSTGTQYF
NA	NA	TRBV5-1	TRBJ2-7	TGCGCCAGCAGGTTTATGGGACCGAGCTCCTACGAGCAGTACTTC	CASRFMGPSSYEQYF
NA	TRBD1	TRBV19	TRBJ1-2	TGTGCCAGTAGTATCCGACAGGGGGAAAGGAATGGCTACACCTTC	CASSIRQGERNGYTF
NA	TRBD1	TRBV10-1	TRBJ1-2	TGCGCCATCAGACCCGGACAGGGTTTTTGTGGCTACACCTTC	CAIRPGQGFCGYTF
NA	NA	TRBV7-2	TRBJ1-5	TGTGCCAGCAGCTTAGCGTACAATCAGCCCCAGCATTTT	CASSLAYNQPQHF
NA	NA	TRBV9	TRBJ1-3	TGTGCCAGCAGCGTAGGAGAGTCGGGAAACACCATATATTTT	CASSVGESGNTIYF
NA	TRBD1	TRBV9	TRBJ1-3	TGTGCCAGCAGCGGACGACAGGGGGCAAACCATGGAAACACCATATATTTT	CASSGRQGANHGNTIYF
NA	NA	TRBV10-3	TRBJ1-1	TGTGCCATCACCCCACAGCGGGAGACTGAAGCTTTCTTT	CAITPQRETEAFF
NA	NA	TRBV15	TRBJ2-1	TGTGCCACCAGCGTCTCCGGCGGGTCAAATGAGCAGTTCTTC	CATSVSGGSNEQFF
NA	NA	TRBV19	TRBJ1-2	TGTGCCAGTACCCTCAACCGGGACACCTACACCTTC	CASTLNRDTYTF
NA	NA	TRBV5-6	TRBJ2-7	TGTGCCAGCAGCTTGGCCAATATGAGGGGTAGCTCCTACGAGCAGTACTTC	CASSLANMRGSSYEQYF
NA	TRBD1	TRBV9	TRBJ2-7	TGTGCCAGCAGCGTAGATTCAGGACAGGGGGCTTCCGAGCAGTACTTC	CASSVDSGQGASEQYF
NA	TRBD1	TRBV5-6	TRBJ2-7	TGTGCCAGCACTCGGGGACAGACAAACTACGAGCAGTACTTC	CASTRGQTNYEQYF
once	TRBD1	TRBV2	TRBJ1-6	TGTGCCAGCAGCGAAGGGACAGAATATAATTCACCCCTCCACTTT	CASSEGTEYNSPLHF
NA	NA	TRBV7-9	TRBJ1-6	TGTGCCAGCAGCTACGTGTATAATTCACCCCTCCACTTT	CASSYVYNSPLHF
NA	TRBD1	TRBV29-1	TRBJ1-1	TGCAGCGTAGGCACCACAGGGGGCGCGAGGGTGGACACTGAAGCTTTCTTT	CSVGTTGGARVDTEAFF
once	TRBD2	TRBV7-2	TRBJ2-7	TGTGCCAGCAGCTCAGCGGGGGTCTTCTACGAGCAGTACTTC	CASSSAGVFYEQYF
NA	NA	TRBV7-3	TRBJ2-7	TGTGCCAGCAGCTTAACGCACATAGGGGCGGGGACCTACGAGCAGTACTTC	CASSLTHIGAGTYEQYF
NA	NA	TRBV2	TRBJ1-4	TGTGCCAGCAGCGATGGGGGGGTAAATGAAAAACTGTTTTTT	CASSDGGVNEKLFF
NA	NA	TRBV4-2	TRBJ1-3	TGTGCCAGCAGCCAAGATAGGATCTCTGGAAACACCATATATTTT	CASSQDRISGNTIYF
NA	NA	TRBV30	TRBJ2-3	TGTGCCTGGAGCCCCGGCCGAACGGATACGCAGTATTTT	CAWSPGRTDTQYF
once	NA	TRBV28	TRBJ2-7	TGTGCCAGCAGTGTAAATTTACCCGGCAGGGGTACCTACGAGCAGTACTTC	CASSVNLPGRGTYEQYF
NA	NA	TRBV5-1	TRBJ1-1	TGCGCCAGCAATTTCGGCGGAAAAAGGGGAGAGAACACTGAAGCTTTCTTT	CASNFGGKRGENTEAFF
NA	TRBD1	TRBV18	TRBJ1-1	TGTGCCAGCTCAATCCGGACAGGGGGGAACACTGAAGCTTTCTTT	CASSIRTGGNTEAFF
once	NA	TRBV30	TRBJ1-6	TGTGCCTGGAGGAAAGGAGGGATCTCGAGTTCACCCCTCCACTTT	CAWRKGGISSSPLHF
NA	TRBD1	TRBV19	TRBJ1-5	TGTGCCACCCTAGGGACAGGGATCCAGCCCCAGCATTTT	CATLGTGIQPQHF
NA	TRBD1	TRBV10-3	TRBJ2-5	TGTGCCATCTCGGACAGGGGGGAAGAGACCCAGTACTTC	CAISDRGEETQYF
NA	NA	TRBV4-2	TRBJ1-2	TGTGCCAGCAGCCAAGATCTTGGGTACTATGGCTACACCTTC	CASSQDLGYYGYTF